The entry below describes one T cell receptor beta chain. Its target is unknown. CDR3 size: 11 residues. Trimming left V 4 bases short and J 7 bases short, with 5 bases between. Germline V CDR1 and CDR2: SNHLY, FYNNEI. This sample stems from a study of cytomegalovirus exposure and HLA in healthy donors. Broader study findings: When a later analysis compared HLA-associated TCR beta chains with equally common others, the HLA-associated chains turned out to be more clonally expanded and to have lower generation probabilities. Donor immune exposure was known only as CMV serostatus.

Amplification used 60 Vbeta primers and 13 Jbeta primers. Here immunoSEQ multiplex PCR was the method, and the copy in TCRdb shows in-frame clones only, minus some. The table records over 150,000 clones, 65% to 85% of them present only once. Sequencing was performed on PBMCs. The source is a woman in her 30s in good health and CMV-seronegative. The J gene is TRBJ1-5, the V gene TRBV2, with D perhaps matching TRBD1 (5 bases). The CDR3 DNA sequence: TGTGCCAGCAGTGGGGGCCAGCCCCAGCATTTT. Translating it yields CASSGGQPQHF.